The entry that follows covers one T cell receptor (beta chain) sequence. The data are from a study of molecular identifiers for immune sequencing clone quantification. This CDR3 region has 15 residues. The germline CDR1 and CDR2 sequences are MNHEY and SMNVEV (reference sequence). Trimming took off 5 bases at V and 2 bases at J, with 13 bases between the two ends. One entry per CDR3 protein results from TCRdb running MiXCR on the PCR reads. Among a few hundred thousand distinct CDR3 sequences listed, about 23% were seen once. The J gene is TRBJ1-3, the V gene TRBV27, with D tentatively TRBD1 (6 bases). The clonotype comes from a human donor in good health. Some libraries in this study had Jurkat cell RNA spiked in. Sequencing input: naive CD8+ T cells from blood, with Jurkat cell RNA spiked in. This sample's subset: FACS-sorted CD8+CD4-CCR7+CD45RA+ naive T cells. The CDR3 nucleotides are TGTGCCAGCAGTCTGGGGGCGTCTGCTGGAAACACCATATATTTT. It is translated as CASSLGASAGNTIYF.